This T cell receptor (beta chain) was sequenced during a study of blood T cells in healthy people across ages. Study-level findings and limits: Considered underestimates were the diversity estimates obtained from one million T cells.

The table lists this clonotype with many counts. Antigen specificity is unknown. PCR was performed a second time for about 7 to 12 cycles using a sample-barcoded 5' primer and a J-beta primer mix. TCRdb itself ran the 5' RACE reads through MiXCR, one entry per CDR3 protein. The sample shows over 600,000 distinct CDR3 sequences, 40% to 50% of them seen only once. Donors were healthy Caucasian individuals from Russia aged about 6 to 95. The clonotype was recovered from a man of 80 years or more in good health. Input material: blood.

CDR3 in DNA: TGCAGCGTTGTAAAGGGACAGATTGCCTCCTACGAGCAGTACTTC. It codes for CSVVKGQIASYEQYF. The chain uses TRBV29-1 and TRBJ2-7; 7 bases fit TRBD1. Trimming at V came to 4 bases and at J to 0 bases, leaving 9 bases not matched to a gene. The CDR3 contains 15 residues. Germline CDR1 is SQVTM and CDR2 is ANQGSEA.